These T cell receptor beta chains were read from a single sample in a study of cytomegalovirus exposure and HLA in healthy donors. TCRdb's table, derived via immunoSEQ multiplex PCR, lists solely in-frame clones and lacks some. The sample holds 130,000 or so clones. The source material was PBMCs. Receptors originate from an older woman in good health and CMV-seronegative. The CDR3 runs from the conserved cysteine through the conserved F or W. The D gene is left open where the match is weak. Clone size is shown for a subset of rows, as once, few, many or a class of expanded clone.

clone_size: -; d_call: -; j_call: TRBJ1-2; v_call: TRBV7-9; cdr3_nt: TGTGCCAGCAGCCCTCCCCGGAGGAACTATGGCTACACCTTC; cdr3_aa: CASSPPRRNYGYTF
clone_size: -; d_call: -; j_call: TRBJ1-5; v_call: TRBV7-2; cdr3_nt: TGTGCCAGCAGCTTAGTGTTGCAGGGCAATCAGCCCCAGCATTTT; cdr3_aa: CASSLVLQGNQPQHF
clone_size: -; d_call: -; j_call: TRBJ2-3; v_call: TRBV5-6; cdr3_nt: TGTGCCAGCAGCTTGGCTAGGCTGGATACGCAGTATTTT; cdr3_aa: CASSLARLDTQYF
clone_size: -; d_call: TRBD1; j_call: TRBJ2-1; v_call: TRBV28; cdr3_nt: TGTGCCAGCAGTTTATACCGGGACAGGGCCTACAATGAGCAGTTCTTC; cdr3_aa: CASSLYRDRAYNEQFF
clone_size: -; d_call: -; j_call: TRBJ1-2; v_call: TRBV2; cdr3_nt: TGTGCCAGCAGTGATGGGGGGATCTATGGCTACACCTTC; cdr3_aa: CASSDGGIYGYTF
clone_size: -; d_call: -; j_call: TRBJ2-7; v_call: TRBV7-9; cdr3_nt: TGTGCCAGCAGCGCCCAGTACGAGCAGTACTTC; cdr3_aa: CASSAQYEQYF
clone_size: -; d_call: TRBD1; j_call: TRBJ1-2; v_call: TRBV4-2; cdr3_nt: TGTGCCAGCAGCCAGATCCTTTGGACAGGCTTAAACTATGGCTACACCTTC; cdr3_aa: CASSQILWTGLNYGYTF
clone_size: -; d_call: -; j_call: TRBJ2-1; v_call: TRBV4-1; cdr3_nt: TGCGCCAGCAGCCCCCCAGGCAGAAACAATGAGCAGTTCTTC; cdr3_aa: CASSPPGRNNEQFF
clone_size: -; d_call: TRBD1; j_call: TRBJ2-2; v_call: TRBV27; cdr3_nt: TGTGCCAGCAGTATAGCCGGGACAGGAACCGGGGAGCTGTTTTTT; cdr3_aa: CASSIAGTGTGELFF
clone_size: -; d_call: TRBD2; j_call: TRBJ2-7; v_call: TRBV28; cdr3_nt: TGTGCCAGCAGTTTGGGCGGGAGGGCCGGGGCCTACGAGCAGTACTTC; cdr3_aa: CASSLGGRAGAYEQYF
clone_size: -; d_call: -; j_call: TRBJ1-5; v_call: TRBV11-2; cdr3_nt: TGTGCCAGCAGCGAGACTGCTAGCAATCAGCCCCAGCATTTT; cdr3_aa: CASSETASNQPQHF
clone_size: -; d_call: TRBD1; j_call: TRBJ1-1; v_call: TRBV19; cdr3_nt: TGTGCCAGTAGTCTCGACAGGGGGACAAACACTGAAGCTTTCTTT; cdr3_aa: CASSLDRGTNTEAFF
clone_size: -; d_call: -; j_call: TRBJ1-1; v_call: TRBV28; cdr3_nt: TGTGCCAGCAGTTTAGCGTACACTGAAGCTTTCTTT; cdr3_aa: CASSLAYTEAFF
clone_size: -; d_call: -; j_call: TRBJ1-2; v_call: TRBV6-1; cdr3_nt: TGTGCCAGCAGTGAATCCGTGTTGGGGCTCGGCTATGGCTACACCTTC; cdr3_aa: CASSESVLGLGYGYTF
clone_size: -; d_call: TRBD1; j_call: TRBJ1-2; v_call: TRBV6-1; cdr3_nt: TGTGCCAGCAACCCGACAGGGAACTATGGCTACACCTTC; cdr3_aa: CASNPTGNYGYTF
clone_size: -; d_call: -; j_call: TRBJ2-4; v_call: TRBV16; cdr3_nt: TGTGCCAGCAGCCACCACAGGGATTTCAAAAACATTCAGTACTTC; cdr3_aa: CASSHHRDFKNIQYF
clone_size: -; d_call: TRBD1; j_call: TRBJ2-7; v_call: TRBV6-5; cdr3_nt: TGTGCCAGCAGTTGGGCAGGGGGTTACGAGCAGTACTTC; cdr3_aa: CASSWAGGYEQYF
clone_size: -; d_call: -; j_call: TRBJ1-1; v_call: TRBV18; cdr3_nt: TGTGCCAGCTCACCACAGGGGACTATGAACACTGAAGCTTTCTTT; cdr3_aa: CASSPQGTMNTEAFF
clone_size: -; d_call: TRBD1; j_call: TRBJ1-2; v_call: TRBV5-5; cdr3_nt: TGTGCCAGCAGCTTGGCGCGACAGGGGGCGGGCTATGGCTACACCTTC; cdr3_aa: CASSLARQGAGYGYTF
clone_size: -; d_call: TRBD1; j_call: TRBJ1-5; v_call: TRBV18; cdr3_nt: TGTGCCAGCTCACCACGGGACAGGGAGCAGCCCCAGCATTTT; cdr3_aa: CASSPRDREQPQHF
clone_size: -; d_call: -; j_call: TRBJ1-2; v_call: TRBV29-1; cdr3_nt: TGCAGCGTTGATTTTCAAAACTATGGCTACACCTTC; cdr3_aa: CSVDFQNYGYTF
clone_size: -; d_call: -; j_call: TRBJ1-4; v_call: TRBV18; cdr3_nt: TGTGCCAGCTCACCAGAAAGACGTCGGGGGGGCGCAGGGCTTAGAGAAAAACTGTTTTTT; cdr3_aa: CASSPERRRGGAGLREKLFF
clone_size: medium-sized; d_call: TRBD1; j_call: TRBJ2-3; v_call: TRBV6-4; cdr3_nt: TGTGCCAGCAGTTCCGGGACAGGGGGCTCAGATACGCAGTATTTT; cdr3_aa: CASSSGTGGSDTQYF
clone_size: -; d_call: TRBD2; j_call: TRBJ2-5; v_call: TRBV5-1; cdr3_nt: TGCGCCAGCAGCTCAAGCGGGAGGGGAACTCGGGAGACCCAGTACTTC; cdr3_aa: CASSSSGRGTRETQYF
clone_size: -; d_call: -; j_call: TRBJ2-7; v_call: TRBV7-8; cdr3_nt: TGTGCCAGCAGCTCAGGGGTCACCTACGAGCAGTACTTC; cdr3_aa: CASSSGVTYEQYF
clone_size: -; d_call: -; j_call: TRBJ1-3; v_call: TRBV7-9; cdr3_nt: TGTGCCAGCCCAAAACTATCTGGAAACACCATATATTTT; cdr3_aa: CASPKLSGNTIYF
clone_size: -; d_call: TRBD1; j_call: TRBJ2-7; v_call: TRBV5-4; cdr3_nt: TGTGCCAGCAGCGCCGGGACAGAACCCTACGAGCAGTACTTC; cdr3_aa: CASSAGTEPYEQYF
clone_size: -; d_call: -; j_call: TRBJ2-3; v_call: TRBV4-1; cdr3_nt: TGCGCCAGCAGCCAAGAACCCGGAGGAGATACGCAGTATTTT; cdr3_aa: CASSQEPGGDTQYF
clone_size: -; d_call: TRBD1; j_call: TRBJ2-5; v_call: TRBV5-4; cdr3_nt: TGTGCCAGCAGCTTGACGTCGGACAGGGAGGAGACCCAGTACTTC; cdr3_aa: CASSLTSDREETQYF
clone_size: -; d_call: TRBD1; j_call: TRBJ2-3; v_call: TRBV28; cdr3_nt: TGTGCCAGCAGTTCTTTTATAGGACAGGAGGCAGATACGCAGTATTTT; cdr3_aa: CASSSFIGQEADTQYF
clone_size: -; d_call: -; j_call: TRBJ2-3; v_call: TRBV5-8; cdr3_nt: TGTGCCAGCAGCTTTTCCTCCCATGGGCCTACAGATACGCAGTATTTT; cdr3_aa: CASSFSSHGPTDTQYF
clone_size: -; d_call: -; j_call: TRBJ2-3; v_call: TRBV5-6; cdr3_nt: TGTGCCAGCAGCTTGGCTAGCTCTGACCTCCGCGCCACAGATACGCAGTATTTT; cdr3_aa: CASSLASSDLRATDTQYF
clone_size: -; d_call: -; j_call: TRBJ1-1; v_call: TRBV7-9; cdr3_nt: TGTGCCAGCAGCCCCCCCGGGGGTCTGAACACTGAAGCTTTCTTT; cdr3_aa: CASSPPGGLNTEAFF
clone_size: -; d_call: TRBD1; j_call: TRBJ1-1; v_call: TRBV20-1; cdr3_nt: TGCAGTGCTAGAGCGGGACAGGTAGCTTTCTTT; cdr3_aa: CSARAGQVAFF
clone_size: -; d_call: TRBD2; j_call: TRBJ2-1; v_call: TRBV5-6; cdr3_nt: TGTGCCAGCAGCACCCCACTAGCGGGGGGGGCCAATGAGCAGTTCTTC; cdr3_aa: CASSTPLAGGANEQFF
clone_size: -; d_call: -; j_call: TRBJ1-5; v_call: TRBV4-2; cdr3_nt: TGTGCCAGCAGCCAACACAAATTTAGCAATCAGCCCCAGCATTTT; cdr3_aa: CASSQHKFSNQPQHF
clone_size: -; d_call: TRBD1; j_call: TRBJ1-2; v_call: TRBV28; cdr3_nt: TGTGCCAGCAGTTTCCCCGGGACAGATCTCGTCAACACCTTC; cdr3_aa: CASSFPGTDLVNTF